The subject of this entry is one T cell receptor (beta chain). Germline V lookup: CDR1 MDHEN, CDR2 SYDVKM. Between the trimmed V and J ends, which lost 2 bases and 1 base, there was a span of 6 bases. This CDR3 has 13 amino acids. In the study's own analysis: The authors estimated nucleated cell counts from reference gene primer amplification. Sequencing was performed with immunoSEQ multiplex PCR; in TCRdb, only in-frame clones are kept and a portion is missing. V and J calls and clone size are copied from that table; D and trimming were computed from the DNA. The sample consists of about 53,000 clones, about 77% of them appearing once. This record belongs to a study of blood T cell repertoires in COVID-19. Across the study: Nucleic acid was either cDNA or gDNA, and it came from T cells, B-cell-depleted T cells, or PBMCs.

This receptor was identified in a man in his 70s with active or convalescent COVID-19. The specimen sequenced was peripheral blood. The V and J genes are TRBV28 and TRBJ2-7; D perhaps matches TRBD2 (6 bases). The CDR3 is CASSLGGSYEQYF. The CDR3, as DNA: TGTGCCAGCAGTTTAGGGGGGTCCTACGAGCAGTACTTC. The full variable domain, its missing parts supplied by reference TRBV28 and TRBJ2-7, is DVKVTQSSRYLVKRTGEKVFLECVQDMDHENMFWYRQDPGLGLRLIYFSYDVKMKEKGDIPEGYSVSREKKERFSLILESASTNQTSMYLCASSLGGSYEQYFGPGTRLTVT.